One TCR beta chain is described in this entry. No antigen is known for it. Germline CDR1 KGHSH, CDR2 LQKENI. V dropped 4 bases and J dropped 4; count of bases not matched to a gene: 7. The CDR3 consists of 14 residues. This sample was taken from a study of cytomegalovirus exposure and HLA in healthy donors. Broader study findings: Cytomegalovirus association was listed for 164 TCR beta chains.

The PCR employed 60 Vbeta primers together with 13 Jbeta primers. Method: immunoSEQ multiplex PCR; TCRdb's copy keeps in-frame clones and lacks some. There are over 95,000 clones in the sample; around 77% occur only once, and 11% lies in the top ten. The sequence was collected from a man in his forties in good health and CMV-seropositive. V is TRBV18 and J is TRBJ2-7; 7 nucleotides agree with TRBD1. The sequenced material came from PBMCs. This CDR3 is CASSRPRTGYEQYF. CDR3 nucleotides: TGTGCCAGCTCACGGCCGCGGACAGGATACGAGCAGTACTTC.